The rows below give T cell receptor beta chains drawn from one sample of a study of neurological immune-mediated disorders. Each CDR3 protein gets one entry after TCRdb re-called the 5' RACE reads with MiXCR. The data contain about 79,000 distinct CDR3 sequences, 13% to 15% of them singletons. Material: PBMCs. Receptors were obtained from a woman aged 50 to 60 in good health. Both conserved end residues are part of each CDR3. D genes are given only for firm matches. Size values are once, few and many counts, or a class for expanded clones, and some rows have none.

d_call j_call clone_size v_call cdr3_aa cdr3_nt
- TRBJ1-4 many TRBV20-1 CSARLHRYEKLFF TGCAGTGCTAGATTACACCGGTATGAAAAACTGTTTTTT
- TRBJ2-6 many TRBV9 CASSPSVSGANVLTF TGTGCCAGCAGCCCAAGCGTCTCTGGGGCCAACGTCCTGACTTTC
- TRBJ2-5 many TRBV7-3 CASSFPTTQGF TGTGCCAGCAGCTTTCCGACAACCCAGGGCTTC
- TRBJ2-3 many TRBV7-6 CASSHGGGTQYF TGTGCCAGCAGCCACGGTGGGGGTACGCAGTATTTT
- TRBJ1-1 many TRBV5-1 CASSANQGSEAFF TGCGCCAGCAGTGCTAATCAGGGTTCTGAAGCTTTCTTT
- TRBJ1-1 many TRBV12-3/TRBV12-4 CASSLTNTEAFF TGTGCCAGCAGTTTAACAAACACTGAAGCTTTCTTT
TRBD2 TRBJ2-7 few TRBV20-1 CSASSGGAYEQYF TGCAGTGCTAGCAGCGGGGGGGCCTACGAGCAGTACTTC
TRBD1 TRBJ1-5 many TRBV5-1 CASSLGDRLGIQPQHF TGCGCCAGCAGCCTGGGGGACAGACTCGGAATTCAGCCCCAGCATTTT
- TRBJ2-7 many TRBV20-1 CSARDLTGFNEQYF TGCAGTGCTAGAGATTTAACAGGGTTCAACGAGCAGTACTTC
TRBD2 TRBJ2-7 - TRBV27 CASQTSGGPYEQYF TGTGCCAGCCAAACTAGCGGGGGCCCCTACGAGCAGTACTTC
- TRBJ2-5 many TRBV2 CASRPGSGETQYF TGTGCCAGCAGGCCGGGATCAGGGGAGACCCAGTACTTC
- TRBJ2-4 - TRBV28 CASSAPIQQIAKNIQYF TGTGCCAGCAGCGCCCCTATACAGCAAATAGCCAAAAACATTCAGTACTTC
TRBD1 TRBJ2-7 many TRBV10-3 CAISGNRGGYEQYF TGTGCCATCAGTGGAAACAGGGGCGGCTACGAGCAGTACTTC
- TRBJ1-2 many TRBV12-3/TRBV12-4 CASSLNLNYGYTF TGTGCCAGCAGTTTAAACTTAAACTATGGCTACACCTTC
TRBD1 TRBJ2-1 - TRBV7-2 CASSLDDRVWDEQFF TGTGCAAGCAGCTTAGATGACAGGGTATGGGATGAGCAGTTCTTC
- TRBJ2-7 once TRBV5-8 CASSFYICSAQTDRYEQYF -
TRBD1 TRBJ1-4 few TRBV20-1 CSARQGARNEKLFF TGCAGTGCTAGACAGGGGGCGCGGAATGAAAAACTGTTTTTT
- TRBJ2-1 many TRBV20-1 CSALGDSNEQFF TGCAGTGCACTGGGGGACTCCAATGAGCAGTTCTTC
TRBD1 TRBJ1-2 many TRBV11-2 CASRIPGTGYGYTF TGTGCCAGCAGGATTCCGGGGACAGGCTATGGCTACACCTTC
TRBD1 TRBJ1-6 many TRBV5-1 CASSFAGQGRDSPLHF TGCGCCAGCAGCTTCGCCGGACAGGGTAGGGACTCACCCCTCCACTTT
TRBD1 TRBJ2-2 many TRBV12-3/TRBV12-4 CASSPTGAGELFF TGTGCCAGCAGTCCAACAGGGGCCGGGGAGCTGTTTTTT
TRBD1 TRBJ2-3 many TRBV12-3/TRBV12-4 CASSRDRASTDTQYF TGTGCCAGCAGCCGAGACAGGGCGAGCACAGATACGCAGTATTTT
- TRBJ1-5 many TRBV20-1 CSAGLGGQGTTQPQHF TGCAGTGCTGGACTGGGGGGACAAGGGACAACTCAGCCCCAGCATTTT
- TRBJ2-2 - TRBV3-1 CASTNQTSMYLCASIWDRTGELFF -
- TRBJ2-7 many TRBV28 CASRLGGATYEQYF TGTGCCAGCAGGTTGGGCGGGGCTACCTACGAGCAGTACTTC
TRBD2 TRBJ2-7 many TRBV11-1 CASSTRTSGGSSYEQYF TGTGCCAGCAGCACTAGGACTAGCGGGGGTAGCTCCTACGAGCAGTACTTC
- TRBJ1-4 many TRBV20-1 CSARPWDAEKLFF TGCAGTGCTAGACCTTGGGACGCCGAAAAACTGTTTTTT
TRBD2 TRBJ2-2 many TRBV3-1 CASSASGRNGELFF TGTGCCAGCAGTGCTAGCGGGAGAAACGGGGAGCTGTTTTTT
TRBD2 TRBJ2-4 many TRBV20-1 CSAREAGGLAKNIQYF TGCAGTGCTAGAGAGGCGGGGGGATTAGCCAAAAACATTCAGTACTTC
- TRBJ1-6 - TRBV28 CASSFRQSNSPLHF TGTGCCAGCAGTTTTCGTCAGAGTAATTCACCCCTCCACTTT
TRBD2 TRBJ2-1 many TRBV5-5 CASTRLAGSNEQFF TGTGCCAGCACCCGGCTAGCGGGGAGCAATGAGCAGTTCTTC
- TRBJ2-7 many TRBV15 CATSSSRGPYEQYF TGTGCCACCAGCAGCAGCCGGGGGCCCTACGAGCAGTACTTC
- TRBJ2-7 many TRBV7-2 CASSHSSDTSYEQYF TGTGCCAGCAGCCACAGTTCTGATACAAGTTACGAGCAGTACTTC
- TRBJ2-2 many TRBV7-9 CANTPNTGELFF TGTGCCAACACACCGAACACCGGGGAGCTGTTTTTT
- TRBJ1-5 many TRBV3-1 CASSQEVGSQPQHF TGTGCCAGCAGCCAAGAGGTGGGTAGCCAGCCCCAGCATTTT
- TRBJ2-7 many TRBV5-1 CASSLAAAGTYEQYF TGCGCCAGCAGCTTGGCGGCGGCGGGGACCTACGAGCAGTACTTC
- TRBJ2-2 many TRBV6-1 CASSANLGGTGELFF TGTGCCAGCAGTGCAAATTTGGGGGGAACCGGGGAGCTGTTTTTT
- TRBJ1-1 few TRBV5-8 CASSYRRTEAFF TGTGCCAGCAGCTACCGGCGCACTGAAGCTTTCTTT
TRBD2 TRBJ2-5 many TRBV20-1 CSATQSGRGETQYF TGCAGTGCGACACAGTCCGGGAGGGGAGAGACCCAGTACTTC
TRBD1 TRBJ2-4 many TRBV6-6 CASTYGTGGSRNIQYF TGTGCCAGCACCTACGGGACAGGGGGTTCCCGGAACATTCAGTACTTC
- TRBJ2-1 few TRBV14 CASSQSAPYNEQFF TGTGCCAGCAGCCAAAGTGCCCCCTACAATGAGCAGTTCTTC
- TRBJ2-3 many TRBV11-3 CASSSGGGRTDTQYF TGTGCCAGCAGCTCCGGAGGGGGGCGTACAGATACGCAGTATTTT
- TRBJ2-7 many TRBV5-1 CASSSLAGTVLYEQYF TGCGCCAGCAGCTCACTTGCCGGGACGGTACTTTACGAGCAGTACTTC
- TRBJ2-7 - TRBV24-1 CATSDPPRGVPTYEQYF TGTGCCACCAGTGATCCCCCCCGGGGAGTTCCTACCTACGAGCAGTACTTC
TRBD2 TRBJ2-7 many TRBV6-6 CASSLAGYYEQYF TGTGCCAGCAGTCTAGCGGGGTACTACGAGCAGTACTTC
- TRBJ1-1 many TRBV7-2 CASSLASQANTEAFF TGTGCCAGCAGCTTAGCTTCACAAGCGAACACTGAAGCTTTCTTT
TRBD2 TRBJ2-5 many TRBV5-1 CASSLNSRASGYQETQYF TGCGCCAGCAGCTTGAATTCTAGGGCTAGCGGTTACCAAGAGACCCAGTACTTC
- TRBJ1-4 many TRBV5-5 CASSLELGRGEKLFF TGTGCCAGCAGCTTGGAATTGGGTCGCGGTGAAAAACTGTTTTTT
- TRBJ2-5 many TRBV2 CASSELTVQETQYF TGTGCCAGCAGTGAACTAACAGTACAAGAGACCCAGTACTTC
- TRBJ2-1 many TRBV20-1 CSAEDPGASYNEQFF TGCAGTGCTGAGGACCCCGGTGCCTCCTACAATGAGCAGTTCTTC
- TRBJ2-6 many TRBV20-1 CSARPSGTNVLTF TGCAGTGCTAGACCGTCTGGGACCAACGTCCTGACTTTC
- TRBJ2-3 many TRBV25-1 CASSLGQKVADTQYF TGTGCCAGCAGCCTAGGTCAGAAGGTCGCAGATACGCAGTATTTT